The next 22 T cell receptor beta chains were all read from a single sample in a study of T cells in Graves' hyperthyroidism and ophthalmopathy. The investigators amplified TCR beta CDR3 regions from RNA transcripts. The HTBI primer set served for first-round RT-PCR of the TCR CDR3. From the multiplex PCR reads, TCRdb called clonotypes with MiXCR, one entry per CDR3 protein. Of approximately 520,000 distinct CDR3 sequences listed, roughly 25% are singletons. Material: blood. Receptors were obtained from a woman aged 25-40 years with Graves' ophthalmopathy.

This clonotype was counted ten times or more. V is TRBV20-1 and J is TRBJ1-1; no clear D gene. Germline V gene sequence: CDR1 DFQATT, CDR2 SNEGSKA (reference sequence). V was cut by 6 bases and J by 8 bases, with 16 bases left in between. This CDR3 contains 12 residues. CDR3 sequence reads: CSATGPAVEAFF. The CDR3 DNA reads TGCAGTGCCACCGGCCCCGCGGTGGAAGCTTTCTTT.

This clonotype occurred many times. The V and J genes are TRBV20-1 and TRBJ1-1, with 7 nucleotides matching TRBD1. Germline V CDR1 and CDR2: DFQATT, SNEGSKA (reference sequence). With 1 base clipped from V and 0 bases from J, the junction kept 2 bases outside the gene matches. The CDR3 is 14 residues long. For the CDR3, the DNA is TGCAGTGCTAGAGGCAGGGGGATGAACACTGAAGCTTTCTTT. Its translation is CSARGRGMNTEAFF.

The sample holds many counts of this clonotype. J is TRBJ2-7 and V is TRBV10-3; perhaps TRBD1 as D (5 bases). The germline V and J ends were trimmed by 4 bases and 3 bases, with 7 bases remaining between them. Germline CDR1 reads ENHRY; CDR2 reads SYGVKD. The CDR3 spans 12 residues. The CDR3 region has the DNA TGTGCCATCAGTGGGACACTCTACGAGCAGTACTTC. It is translated as CAISGTLYEQYF.

In this sample, this clonotype turned up many times. The chain couples TRBV6-1 to TRBJ1-1; the match to TRBD1 covers 9 bases. CDR3 length: 14 amino acids. The germline V gene encodes CDR1 MNHNS and CDR2 SASEGT. The V and J ends lost 3 bases and 7 bases, in that order; junction bases with no gene match: 6. DNA for the CDR3: TGTGCCAGCAGTGATCTAACAGGGGGCGTTGAAGCTTTCTTT. This gives the protein CASSDLTGGVEAFF.

On this clonotype: At one of its ends the junction is not consistent with the germline gene, which may arise from a read error. V is TRBV11-1 and J is TRBJ2-7; 7 bases fit TRBD2. CDR3 length: 14 residues. Looked up from germline, CDR1 is SGHAT and CDR2 is FQDESV (reference sequence). The DNA for the CDR3 is TGTGCCATCAGCCCGATGGCGGGAGCGTACGAGCAGTACTTC. This sequence encodes CAISPMAGAYEQYF.

This clonotype was detected ten times or more. This rearrangement joins TRBV27 to TRBJ1-5; no reliable D call. Between the trimmed V and J ends, which lost 4 bases and 7 bases, there was a span of 8 bases. This CDR3 contains 12 residues. The germline V gene has CDR1 MNHEY and CDR2 SMNVEV (reference sequence). CDR3 sequence: CASSSLGQPQHF. CDR3 coding DNA: TGTGCCAGCAGTTCGCTAGGCCAGCCCCAGCATTTT.

Ten or more counts support this clonotype. This sequence joins TRBV11-1 and TRBJ2-7, with D possibly matching TRBD1 (6 bases). The CDR3 is 14 amino acids. The V gene lost 4 bases and the J gene lost 0 bases, with 10 bases spanning the gap. Germline V gene lookup returns CDR1 SGHAT and CDR2 FQDESV (reference sequence). CDR3 DNA: TGTGCCAGCAGCTCCGCAGGGGCCTCCTACGAGCAGTACTTC. It codes for CASSSAGASYEQYF.

V usage is TRBV5-1 and J usage is TRBJ1-6, with unresolved D. Deletions cut 5 bases from V and 10 bases from J, with 16 bases between. Germline CDR1 is SGHRS and CDR2 is YFSETQ. The CDR3 is made up of 14 amino acids. CDR3 loop: CASSSPGLSSPLHF. The CDR3 nucleotides are TGCGCCAGCAGTAGCCCTGGACTTAGCTCACCCCTCCACTTT. Full variable domain (remainder filled in from reference TRBV5-1 and TRBJ1-6): KAGVTQTPRYLIKTRGQQVTLSCSPISGHRSVSWYQQTPGQGLQFLFEYFSETQRNKGNFPGRFSGRQFSNSRSEMNVSTLELGDSALYLCASSSPGLSSPLHFGNGTRLTVT.

The chain employs TRBV19 and TRBJ2-7; 12 positions agree with TRBD2. Unmatched junction bases numbered 7, after V lost 5 bases and J lost 5 bases. The CDR3 extends over 15 amino acids. Germline CDR1 reads LNHDA; CDR2 reads SQIVND (reference sequence). This CDR3 reads CASSPSGRAIHEQYF. The DNA of the CDR3 is TGTGCCAGTAGTCCTAGCGGGAGGGCCATCCACGAGCAGTACTTC.

This clonotype showed up just a few times. A much larger clone differs by one base, so this may be a read error. The chain carries TRBV11-2 and TRBJ2-4; 11 bases fit TRBD2. The germline gives CDR1 SGHAT, CDR2 FQNNGV. The CDR3 has 19 residues. The CDR3 nucleotides read TGTGCCAGCAGCACAAGGGCCCCTGGACTAGCGGGTCGCAAAAACATTAAGTACTTC. Its translation is CASSTRAPGLAGRKNIKYF.

In its sample, this clonotype was seen many times. The chain uses TRBV7-2 and TRBJ2-7, with D perhaps TRBD1 (7 bases). The germline V gene has CDR1 SGHTA and CDR2 FQGNSA. V was pared by 6 bases and J by 2 bases, with 14 bases between. CDR3 length: 14 residues. The CDR3 coding sequence is TGTGCCAGCAGTTTGGCAGGGGGGACCTACGAGCAGTACTTC. Its translation is CASSLAGGTYEQYF.

This clonotype was observed many times. The chain has TRBV20-1 and TRBJ1-5, with TRBD1 as a possible D gene (6 bases). Germline values: CDR1 DFQATT, CDR2 SNEGSKA (reference sequence). This CDR3 comprises 12 residues. V was pared by 4 bases and J by 6 bases, with 10 bases between. As DNA, the CDR3 is TGCAGTGCTAAACAGGGAGTTCAGCCCCAGCATTTT. Translated: CSAKQGVQPQHF.

This clonotype occurred many times. The gene calls are TRBV28 and TRBJ1-3; 7 nucleotides match TRBD1. Germline V gene sequence: CDR1 MDHEN, CDR2 SYDVKM. V shed 4 bases, J shed 0 bases, and the junction held 3 bases outside the gene matches. The CDR3 spans 15 residues. In nucleotides, the CDR3 is TGTGCCAGCAGTTATTACAGGGGCTCTGGAAACACCATATATTTT. Its translation is CASSYYRGSGNTIYF.

The chain carries TRBV6-2 or TRBV6-3 and TRBJ2-7; D possibly corresponds to TRBD2 (6 bases). Germline lookup yields CDR1 MNHEY and CDR2 SVGEGT. CDR3 length: 17 residues. V lost 0 bases and J lost 0, with 15 bases in between. The CDR3 DNA sequence: TGTGCCAGCAGTTACTCGATATACGGGGGTAACTCCTACGAGCAGTACTTC. It yields the protein CASSYSIYGGNSYEQYF.

The rearrangement links TRBV6-1 to TRBJ1-1, with TRBD1 as a possible D gene (5 bases). Germline CDR1 is MNHNS and CDR2 is SASEGT. Deletions cut 8 bases from V and 1 base from J, with 11 bases between. This CDR3 is 13 amino acids long. Here the CDR3 DNA reads TGTGCCAGCGCGGAGAGGGGGAACACTGAAGCTTTCTTT. This translates into CASAERGNTEAFF.

The sample holds many counts of this clonotype. The chain links TRBV6-1 to TRBJ1-6; D possibly corresponds to TRBD1 (6 bases). Germline V gene data show CDR1 as MNHNS and CDR2 as SASEGT. CDR3 length: 17 amino acids. Trimming took off 6 bases at V and 0 bases at J, with 15 bases between the two ends. DNA for the CDR3: TGTGCCAGCAGCCCCCGACAGGAGAGCTCCTATAATTCACCCCTCCACTTT. Protein product: CASSPRQESSYNSPLHF.

The chain combines TRBV6-5 with TRBJ1-1, with D tentatively TRBD1 (5 bases). Germline CDR1 is MNHEY and CDR2 is SVGAGI. There are 16 residues in the CDR3. Trimming stripped 1 base from V and 2 bases from J, with 14 bases between. CDR3 in DNA: TGTGCCAGCAGTTACTATAGCCCTGGACAAAACACTGAAGCTTTCTTT. Protein product: CASSYYSPGQNTEAFF.

This clonotype was seen a few times. The chain couples TRBV19 to TRBJ1-1; 9 nucleotides align to TRBD1. The germline V gene encodes CDR1 LNHDA and CDR2 SQIVND (reference sequence). The CDR3 extends over 17 amino acids. V shed 3 bases and J 0 bases; nucleotides not matched to a gene: 8. Written as DNA, the CDR3 is TGTGCCAGTAGTATGCGGACAGGGGAGGTGGTGAACACTGAAGCTTTCTTT. It translates to CASSMRTGEVVNTEAFF.

This clonotype was detected ten times or more. The chain carries TRBV20-1 and TRBJ1-3; 9 bases map to TRBD1. This CDR3 has 15 amino acids. Germline CDR1 and CDR2: DFQATT and SNEGSKA (reference sequence). J lost 4 bases, V lost 2 bases, and 6 bases had no gene match. The CDR3 loop reads CSARITGGAGNTIYF. DNA for the CDR3: TGCAGTGCTAGAATAACAGGGGGCGCCGGAAACACCATATATTTT.

There are a few counts of this clonotype. The chain joins TRBV2 to TRBJ2-5, with 8 bases fitting TRBD2. Germline CDR1 reads SNHLY; CDR2 reads FYNNEI. The CDR3 length is 14 residues. V was clipped by 3 bases and J by 4 bases; unmatched bases: 4. The CDR3 region is CASSDYSGGETQYF. CDR3 in DNA: TGTGCCAGCAGTGATTACAGCGGGGGAGAGACCCAGTACTTC.

This clonotype was found many times. J is TRBJ2-4 and V is TRBV19; D might be TRBD2 (6 bases). Between the trimmed V and J ends, which lost 4 bases and 7 bases, there was a span of 11 bases. The CDR3 loop spans 13 amino acids. CDR1 and CDR2 (germline): LNHDA, SQIVND (reference sequence). In DNA, the CDR3 is TGTGCCAGTAGTACGGGGGACCGGAACATTCAGTACTTC. It translates to CASSTGDRNIQYF.

V usage is TRBV15 and J usage is TRBJ1-2; D gene ambiguous. Germline values: CDR1 LNHNV, CDR2 YYDKDF (reference sequence). This CDR3 comprises 14 residues. V shed 0 bases and J shed 4 bases, with 9 bases lying between them. The CDR3 loop is CATSREATGYGYTF. DNA of the CDR3: TGTGCCACCAGCAGAGAAGCTACTGGCTATGGCTACACCTTC.